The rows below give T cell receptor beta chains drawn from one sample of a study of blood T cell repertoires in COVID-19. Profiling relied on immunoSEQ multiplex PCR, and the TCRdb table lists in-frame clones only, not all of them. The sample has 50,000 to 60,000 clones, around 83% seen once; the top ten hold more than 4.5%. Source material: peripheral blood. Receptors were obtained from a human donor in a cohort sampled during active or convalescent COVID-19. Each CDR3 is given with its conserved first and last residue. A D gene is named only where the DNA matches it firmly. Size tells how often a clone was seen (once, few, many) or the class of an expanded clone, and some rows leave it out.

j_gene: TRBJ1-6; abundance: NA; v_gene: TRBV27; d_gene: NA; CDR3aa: CASTPSRRSSPLHF; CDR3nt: TGTGCCAGCACCCCCTCAAGGAGAAGTTCACCCCTCCACTTT
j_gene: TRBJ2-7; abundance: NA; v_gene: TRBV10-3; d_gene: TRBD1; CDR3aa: CAISGTGGYEQYF; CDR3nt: TGTGCCATCAGTGGGACAGGGGGCTACGAGCAGTACTTC
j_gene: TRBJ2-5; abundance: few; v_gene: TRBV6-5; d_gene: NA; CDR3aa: CASSYHLGNQETQYF; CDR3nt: TGTGCCAGCAGTTACCATCTAGGTAACCAAGAGACCCAGTACTTC
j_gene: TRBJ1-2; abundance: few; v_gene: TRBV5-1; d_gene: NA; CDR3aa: CASSIGQLANYGYTF; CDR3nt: TGCGCCAGCTCGATAGGACAGTTAGCTAACTATGGCTACACCTTC
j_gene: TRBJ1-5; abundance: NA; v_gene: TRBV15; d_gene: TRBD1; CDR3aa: CATSRDVRTGNKPQHF; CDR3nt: TGTGCCACCAGCAGAGATGTCCGGACAGGCAACAAGCCCCAGCATTTT
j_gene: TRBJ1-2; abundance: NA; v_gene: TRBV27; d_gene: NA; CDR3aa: CASSLMGRPESYTF; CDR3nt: TGTGCCAGCAGTTTAATGGGGCGCCCTGAGAGCTACACCTTC
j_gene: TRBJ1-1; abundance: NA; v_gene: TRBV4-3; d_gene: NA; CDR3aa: CASSQDLGTNTEAFF; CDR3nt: TGCGCCAGCAGCCAAGATTTAGGGACAAACACTGAAGCTTTCTTT
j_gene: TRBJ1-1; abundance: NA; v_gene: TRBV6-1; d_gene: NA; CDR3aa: CASSEMTGTEAFF; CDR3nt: TGTGCCAGCAGTGAGATGACGGGCACTGAAGCTTTCTTT
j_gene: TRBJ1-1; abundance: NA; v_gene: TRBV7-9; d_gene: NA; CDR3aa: CASSLGAGTEAFF; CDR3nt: TGTGCCAGCAGCTTGGGGGCAGGGACTGAAGCTTTCTTT
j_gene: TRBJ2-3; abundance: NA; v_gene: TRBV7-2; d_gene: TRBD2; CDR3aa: CASSPRAAGGGTDTQYF; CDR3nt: TGTGCCAGCAGCCCGAGAGCTGCGGGAGGAGGCACAGATACGCAGTATTTT
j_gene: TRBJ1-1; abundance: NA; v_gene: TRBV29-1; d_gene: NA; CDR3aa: CSVEVQEMNTEAFF; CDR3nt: TGCAGCGTTGAAGTACAGGAGATGAACACTGAAGCTTTCTTT
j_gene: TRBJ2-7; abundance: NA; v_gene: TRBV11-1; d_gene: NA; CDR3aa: CASSLSTGFTYEQYF; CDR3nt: TGTGCCAGCAGCTTGTCCACAGGGTTCACCTACGAGCAGTACTTC
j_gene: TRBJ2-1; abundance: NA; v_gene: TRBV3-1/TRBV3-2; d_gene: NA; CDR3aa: CASSQQFTRPEQFF; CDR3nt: TGTGCCAGCAGCCAACAATTTACTAGACCTGAGCAGTTCTTC
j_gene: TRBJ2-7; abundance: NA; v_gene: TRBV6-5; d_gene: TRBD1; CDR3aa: CASSYGTGVYEQYF; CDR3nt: TGTGCCAGCAGTTACGGGACAGGAGTCTACGAGCAGTACTTC
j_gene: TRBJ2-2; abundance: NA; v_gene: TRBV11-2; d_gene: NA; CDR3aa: CASSSRVGNGGELFF; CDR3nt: TGTGCCAGCAGCTCCAGGGTGGGTAACGGCGGGGAGCTGTTTTTT
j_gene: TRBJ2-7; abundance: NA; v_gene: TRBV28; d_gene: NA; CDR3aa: CASSPGTYYEQYF; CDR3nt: TGTGCCAGCAGTCCCGGGACTTACTACGAGCAGTACTTC
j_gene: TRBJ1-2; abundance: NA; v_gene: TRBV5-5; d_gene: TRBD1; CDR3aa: CASSWSGTANYGYTF; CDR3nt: TGTGCCAGCAGCTGGTCCGGGACAGCCAACTATGGCTACACCTTC
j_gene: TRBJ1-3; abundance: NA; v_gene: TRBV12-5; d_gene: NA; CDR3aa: CASGPTENTIYF; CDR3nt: TGTGCTAGTGGACCTACCGAAAACACCATATATTTT
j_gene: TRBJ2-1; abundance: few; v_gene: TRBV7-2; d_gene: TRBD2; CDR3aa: CASSFLAGSYNEQFF; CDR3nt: TGTGCCAGCAGCTTTCTAGCGGGGTCCTACAATGAGCAGTTCTTC
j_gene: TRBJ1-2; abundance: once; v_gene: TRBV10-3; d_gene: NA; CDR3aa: CAISTDSYGYTF; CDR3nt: TGTGCCATCAGCACCGACAGCTATGGCTACACCTTC
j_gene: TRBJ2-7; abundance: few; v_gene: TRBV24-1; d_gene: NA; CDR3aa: CATVVLAGRSYEQYF; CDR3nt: TGTGCCACCGTGGTTTTGGCGGGGCGCTCCTACGAGCAGTACTTC
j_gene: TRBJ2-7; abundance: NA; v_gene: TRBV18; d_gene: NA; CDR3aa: CASSPRQGKGEQYF; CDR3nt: TGTGCCAGCTCACCAAGGCAGGGGAAGGGCGAGCAGTACTTC
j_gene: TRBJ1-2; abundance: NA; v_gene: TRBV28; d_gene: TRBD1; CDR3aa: CASRSSGTAYGYTF; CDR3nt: TGTGCCAGCAGGAGTAGCGGGACAGCCTATGGCTACACCTTC
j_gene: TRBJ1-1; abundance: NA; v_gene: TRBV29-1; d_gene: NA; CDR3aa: CSVGQKMNTEAFF; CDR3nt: TGCAGCGTCGGACAAAAAATGAACACTGAAGCTTTCTTT
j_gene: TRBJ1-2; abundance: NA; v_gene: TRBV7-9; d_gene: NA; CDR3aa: CASSLALGTQYGYTF; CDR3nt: TGTGCCAGCAGCTTAGCGTTAGGGACACAGTATGGCTACACCTTC
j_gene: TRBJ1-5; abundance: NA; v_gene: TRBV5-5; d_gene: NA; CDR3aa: CASSPLWSGRGQPQHF; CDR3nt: TGTGCCAGCAGCCCCCTCTGGTCGGGGAGAGGACAGCCCCAGCATTTT
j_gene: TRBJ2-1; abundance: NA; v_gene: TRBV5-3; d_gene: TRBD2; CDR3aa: CARRPTSGGACDEQFF; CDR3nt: TGTGCCAGAAGACCTACTAGCGGGGGGGCCTGCGATGAGCAGTTCTTC
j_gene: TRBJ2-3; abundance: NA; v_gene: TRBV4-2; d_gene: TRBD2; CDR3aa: CASSQGAPAGGPRVTQYF; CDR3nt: TGTGCCAGCAGCCAAGGAGCTCCAGCGGGGGGCCCTAGGGTTACGCAGTATTTT
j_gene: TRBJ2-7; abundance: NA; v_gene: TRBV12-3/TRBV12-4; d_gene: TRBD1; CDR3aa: CASSRGQRGQYF; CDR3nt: TGTGCCAGCAGCCGGGGACAGCGAGGGCAGTACTTC
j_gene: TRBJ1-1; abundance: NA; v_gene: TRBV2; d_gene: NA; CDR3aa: CASERNTEAFF; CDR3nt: TGTGCCAGCGAGCGGAACACTGAAGCTTTCTTT
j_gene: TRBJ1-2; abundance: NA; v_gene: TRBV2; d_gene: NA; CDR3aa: CASRGQSNYGYTF; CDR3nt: TGTGCCAGCAGAGGACAGAGCAACTATGGCTACACCTTC
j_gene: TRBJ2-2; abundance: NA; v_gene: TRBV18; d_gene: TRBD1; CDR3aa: CASSPDRANTGELFF; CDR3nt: TGTGCCAGCTCACCGGACAGGGCGAACACCGGGGAGCTGTTTTTT
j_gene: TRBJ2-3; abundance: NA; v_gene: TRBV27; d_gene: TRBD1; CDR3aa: CASRQGAFPDTQYF; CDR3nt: TGTGCCAGCAGGCAGGGGGCTTTCCCAGATACGCAGTATTTT
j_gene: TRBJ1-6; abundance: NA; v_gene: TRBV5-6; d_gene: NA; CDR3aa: CASSPLPLRINSPLHF; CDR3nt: TGTGCCAGCAGCCCACTCCCTCTTAGAATCAATTCACCCCTCCACTTT
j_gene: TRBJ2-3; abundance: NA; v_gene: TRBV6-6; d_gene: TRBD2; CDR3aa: CASRRTSGGGTDTQYF; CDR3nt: TGTGCCAGCAGAAGGACTAGCGGGGGGGGCACAGATACGCAGTATTTT